The 9 T cell receptor beta chains listed next were all sequenced from one sample in a study of cytomegalovirus exposure and HLA in healthy donors. 13 Jbeta primers and 60 Vbeta primers were used for the PCR. Data came from immunoSEQ multiplex PCR; TCRdb stores just in-frame clones and leaves some out. The sample lists 200,000 to 250,000 clones, more than 75% seen once, with around 1.2% in the top ten. Specimen: PBMCs. The origin of the receptors is a human donor in good health.

The V gene is TRBV18, the J gene TRBJ2-6; 8 bases line up with TRBD1. Germline V CDR1 and CDR2: KGHSH, LQKENI. The CDR3 consists of 18 residues. J was trimmed by 0 bases and V by 2 bases; bases with no gene match: 6. CDR3 DNA sequence: TGTGCCAGCTCACCAAACAGGGGGTCGAGCTCTGGGGCCAACGTCCTGACTTTC. This sequence encodes CASSPNRGSSSGANVLTF.

V gene TRBV21-1 combines with J gene TRBJ2-3; the table gives TRBD2 as D, unverified against the DNA. TRBV21-1 is a documented pseudogene. The CDR3 runs 20 residues. The CDR3 region is CASWLIAEIAGEGSTDTQYF. The CDR3 DNA reads TGTGCCAGCTGGTTAATTGCGGAGATAGCGGGAGAAGGAAGCACAGATACGCAGTATTTT.

This chain links TRBV4-1 with TRBJ2-3; 16 bases fit TRBD2. Germline V gene sequence: CDR1 MGHRA, CDR2 YSYEKL. V lost 4 bases, J lost 6 bases, and 7 bases stayed unmatched. This CDR3 region has 17 residues. Written as DNA, the CDR3 is TGCGCCAGCAGCCCCGGGACTAGCGGGAGGGCCGGGGATACGCAGTATTTT. Its protein is CASSPGTSGRAGDTQYF.

As to this clone: Additional DNA sequences in this sample encode the identical CDR3. This rearrangement joins TRBV6-4 to TRBJ2-2, with 9 nucleotides matching TRBD2. CDR3 length: 14 amino acids. J was trimmed by 7 bases and V by 4 bases; bases with no gene match: 4. Germline CDR1 reads MRHNA; CDR2 reads SNTAGT. CDR3 in amino acids: CASSVAGENGELFF. DNA of the CDR3: TGTGCCAGCAGTGTAGCGGGGGAGAACGGGGAGCTGTTTTTT.

This rearrangement joins TRBV2 to TRBJ2-1; 9 positions match TRBD2. This CDR3 spans 15 amino acids. V lost 5 bases to trimming and J lost 2 bases; unmatched junction nucleotides: 4. Germline assignment: CDR1 SNHLY and CDR2 FYNNEI. This CDR3 is CASSSSGSPYNEQFF. The CDR3 DNA reads as TGTGCCAGCAGTAGTAGCGGGAGCCCCTACAATGAGCAGTTCTTC.

The chain recombines TRBV9 with TRBJ2-1, with 9 bases that match TRBD2. The CDR3 is 15 amino acids. The ends lost 0 bases at V and 7 bases at J; junction bases unmatched: 5. Germline CDR1 and CDR2: SGDLS and YYNGEE. The CDR3 DNA follows: TGTGCCAGCAGCGTAGGGCTAGCGGGGTGGAATGAGCAGTTCTTC. This codes for CASSVGLAGWNEQFF.

The chain couples TRBV6-6 to TRBJ1-1, with D tentatively TRBD1 (5 bases). V lost 7 bases and J lost 5, with 14 bases in between. The CDR3 covers 13 residues. The germline V gene has CDR1 MNHNY and CDR2 SVGAGI (reference sequence). The DNA of the CDR3 is TGTGCCAGCATTCCGGCGGGGGGGACTGAAGCTTTCTTT. This gives the protein CASIPAGGTEAFF.

The CDR3 sequence is CASSPGGSIYNEQFF. In DNA, the CDR3 is TGTGCCAGCTCACCCGGCGGGAGCATATACAATGAGCAGTTCTTC. The chain employs TRBV18 and TRBJ2-1; 7 bases agree with TRBD2. Trimming cost V 3 bases and J 4 bases; bases outside gene matches: 6. The CDR3 has 15 amino acids. Per the germline V gene, CDR1 is KGHSH and CDR2 is LQKENI.

The chain recombines TRBV5-1 with TRBJ1-1; 8 nucleotides match TRBD1. Trimming took 5 bases from V and 1 from J; bases not matched to a gene: 7. The V gene's germline CDR1 is SGHRS and CDR2 YFSETQ. The CDR3 length is 15 residues. The CDR3 is CASRTTGTGNTEAFF. The CDR3 region has the DNA TGCGCCAGCAGGACAACCGGGACAGGGAACACTGAAGCTTTCTTT.